A single sample gave rise to the 28 T cell receptor beta chains below, sequenced in a study of technical replicates of blood from a few donors. The protocol was immunoSEQ multiplex PCR, while the TCRdb copy is restricted to in-frame clones and leaves out a portion. This sample carries more than 75,000 clones, roughly 94% of them seen once, and the ten largest clones take about 0.39%. The sequenced sample was T cells isolated from PBMCs. These receptors all come from a human donor in good health.

The V gene is TRBV27, the J gene TRBJ2-2; maybe TRBD1 (6 bases). This CDR3 is 15 amino acids long. Trimming pared 6 bases from V and 7 bases from J, leaving 18 bases between. Germline values: CDR1 MNHEY, CDR2 SMNVEV (reference sequence). The CDR3 region is CASSQTTGFLGELFF. CDR3 in DNA: TGTGCCAGCAGCCAAACCACAGGGTTTCTCGGGGAGCTGTTTTTT.

The chain couples TRBV11-3 to TRBJ1-3; the D is unclear. V lost 2 bases and J lost 4, with 3 bases in between. Germline V gene sequence: CDR1 SGHNT, CDR2 YENEEA. CDR3 size: 12 residues. DNA for the CDR3: TGTGCCAGCAGCTTAAGCGGAAACACCATATATTTT. The encoded protein is CASSLSGNTIYF.

The rearrangement joins TRBV27 to TRBJ2-7; D perhaps matches TRBD2 (5 bases). V was shortened by 5 bases and J by 6 bases, with 11 bases between the two germline ends. The length of the CDR3 is 12 residues. Germline CDR1 is MNHEY and CDR2 is SMNVEV (reference sequence). The CDR3 spells CASSIAFGEQYF. In DNA, the CDR3 is TGTGCCAGCAGTATAGCGTTCGGCGAGCAGTACTTC.

V and J are TRBV7-2 and TRBJ2-7; 7 nucleotides match TRBD2. Germline lookup yields CDR1 SGHTA and CDR2 FQGNSA. The CDR3 is 15 amino acids. V lost 1 base to trimming and J lost 0 bases; unmatched junction nucleotides: 3. CDR3 sequence: CASSLGAGFSYEQYF. For the CDR3, the DNA is TGTGCCAGCAGCTTAGGAGCGGGGTTCTCCTACGAGCAGTACTTC.

CDR3 sequence reads: CASSTGTGVTGELFF. CDR3 nucleotides: TGTGCCAGCAGCACCGGGACAGGGGTCACCGGGGAGCTGTTTTTT. This chain links TRBV5-6 with TRBJ2-2; 10 positions match TRBD1. The ends lost 4 bases at V and 4 bases at J; junction bases unmatched: 4. Germline-derived CDR1 and CDR2 are SGHDT and YYEEEE. The CDR3 totals 15 residues.

This sequence joins TRBV9 and TRBJ2-7; 11 positions agree with TRBD1. CDR1 is SGDLS, CDR2 YYNGEE, per germline. The CDR3 is 15 residues long. After removal of 3 bases from V and 7 bases from J, the junction contained 9 bases not matched to a gene. The DNA of the CDR3 is TGTGCCAGCAGCGAGGGAGGACAGGGGGCGCAAGAGCAGTACTTC. Protein product: CASSEGGQGAQEQYF.

The gene calls are TRBV5-4 and TRBJ1-3; D unclear. The CDR3 extends over 14 amino acids. V dropped 4 bases and J dropped 3 bases, with 11 bases sitting between them. CDR1 and CDR2 from the germline V gene are SGHNT and YYREEE (reference sequence). Written as DNA, the CDR3 is TGTGCCAGCAGCGTCCCGGGTGGTGGAAACACCATATATTTT. Translated: CASSVPGGGNTIYF.

The chain combines TRBV2 with TRBJ2-1; 9 bases align to TRBD2. Per germline, CDR1 SNHLY and CDR2 FYNNEI. There are 15 residues in the CDR3. V gave up 3 bases and J gave up 2 bases; unmatched junction bases: 2. The CDR3 protein is CASSDAGGPYNEQFF. The DNA for the CDR3 is TGTGCCAGCAGTGATGCGGGAGGGCCCTACAATGAGCAGTTCTTC.

This clone was counted a single time. The J gene is TRBJ1-5, the V gene TRBV15; perhaps TRBD1 as D (5 bases). V was shortened by 3 bases and J by 7 bases, with 13 bases between the two germline ends. CDR1 is LNHNV and CDR2 is YYDKDF in the germline V gene (reference sequence). The CDR3 is 14 residues long. The chain's CDR3 is CATSSGLGAQPQHF. The CDR3 nucleotides read TGTGCCACCAGCAGTGGCTTAGGGGCACAGCCCCAGCATTTT.

The V and J genes are TRBV30 and TRBJ2-7; TRBD1 agrees at 11 bases. This CDR3 comprises 13 residues. The junction had 6 bases not matched to a gene; V was cut back by 7 bases and J by 4 bases. CDR1 GTSNPN and CDR2 SVGIG come from the germline V gene (reference sequence). The CDR3 DNA sequence: TGTGCCTTAGCCGGGACAGGGGGGTACGAGCAGTACTTC. Its protein is CALAGTGGYEQYF.

The rearrangement joins TRBV5-1 to TRBJ2-3; TRBD1 matches 7 bases. With 2 bases clipped from V and 3 bases from J, the junction kept 3 bases outside the gene matches. Germline values: CDR1 SGHRS, CDR2 YFSETQ. CDR3 length equals 14 residues. CDR3 loop: CASSLTGATDTQYF. The CDR3 DNA reads TGCGCCAGCAGCTTAACAGGGGCGACAGATACGCAGTATTTT.

J is TRBJ1-5 and V is TRBV7-3; D is unclear. Germline V gene lookup returns CDR1 SGHTA and CDR2 FQGTGA. The germline V and J ends were trimmed by 2 bases and 4 bases, with 6 bases remaining between them. The CDR3 has 13 residues. The DNA for the CDR3 is TGTGCCAGCAGCTTATCGGGGAATCAGCCCCAGCATTTT. It encodes CASSLSGNQPQHF.

The rearrangement links TRBV6-1 to TRBJ1-5; 8 bases agree with TRBD1. The CDR3 sequence is 15 residues long. Unmatched junction bases numbered 12, after V lost 8 bases and J lost 6 bases. Germline values: CDR1 MNHNS, CDR2 SASEGT. The CDR3 is CASGRDRRGSQPQHF. The CDR3 nucleotides are TGTGCCAGCGGGAGGGACAGGCGAGGGAGTCAGCCCCAGCATTTT.

The chain carries TRBV6-5 and TRBJ2-7, with TRBD2 identical over 11 bases. The germline V gene has CDR1 MNHEY and CDR2 SVGAGI. Trimming at V came to 5 bases and at J to 3 bases, leaving 3 bases not matched to a gene. CDR3 length: 14 amino acids. CDR3 DNA sequence: TGTGCCAGCAGTCGGACTAGCGGGCTCTACGAGCAGTACTTC. Translation gives CASSRTSGLYEQYF.

The V and J genes are TRBV7-9 and TRBJ1-1, with D perhaps TRBD1 (5 bases). With 5 bases removed from V and 1 base from J, the gap between germline ends came to 14 bases. The CDR3 consists of 15 residues. Germline-derived CDR1 and CDR2 are SEHNR and FQNEAQ (reference sequence). The CDR3 DNA is TGTGCCAGCAGCCCAGCGGGGGACTGGAACACTGAAGCTTTCTTT. Translated, it gives CASSPAGDWNTEAFF. Combining the CDR3 with reference TRBV7-9 and TRBJ1-1 gives the whole variable domain DTGVSQNPRHKITKRGQNVTFRCDPISEHNRLYWYRQTLGQGPEFLTYFQNEAQLEKSRLLSDRFSAERPKGSFSTLEIQRTEQGDSAMYLCASSPAGDWNTEAFFGQGTRLTVV.

This clone was seen a single time. The rearrangement joins TRBV5-1 to TRBJ1-1; tentative D call: TRBD1 (5 bases). V lost 5 bases and J 4 bases, leaving 12 bases between the germline ends. The germline V gene encodes CDR1 SGHRS and CDR2 YFSETQ. This CDR3 region has 13 residues. CDR3 sequence: CASRTGGSTEAFF. The CDR3 nucleotides read TGCGCCAGCAGGACGGGGGGTAGCACTGAAGCTTTCTTT.

This rearrangement joins TRBV28 to TRBJ2-1, with D possibly matching TRBD2 (5 bases). Germline assignment: CDR1 MDHEN and CDR2 SYDVKM. Trimming took 8 bases from V and 0 from J, leaving 11 bases between them. There are 14 residues in the CDR3. This CDR3 reads CASLSGNSYNEQFF. CDR3 coding DNA: TGTGCCAGCCTAAGCGGTAACTCCTACAATGAGCAGTTCTTC.

Written as DNA, the CDR3 is TGTGCCAGCACCCGAAGAAATATTTTGAGGACTGAAGCTTTCTTT. Protein sequence: CASTRRNILRTEAFF. This sequence joins TRBV7-2 and TRBJ1-1; no reliable D call. The germline V gene encodes CDR1 SGHTA and CDR2 FQGNSA. The CDR3 is 15 amino acids. V was shortened by 7 bases and J by 5 bases, with 20 bases between the two germline ends.

V and J are TRBV13 and TRBJ2-2, with D possibly being TRBD1 (5 bases). Per germline, CDR1 PRHDT and CDR2 FYEKMQ (reference sequence). Trimming took off 3 bases at V and 6 bases at J, with 11 bases between the two ends. This CDR3 has 14 residues. CDR3 DNA: TGTGCCAGCAGCTTCTGGGGCGCATCCGGGGAGCTGTTTTTT. Translation: CASSFWGASGELFF.

The chain joins TRBV5-1 to TRBJ2-7; D not certain. CDR3 length: 11 residues. V was shortened by 3 bases and J by 3 bases, with 4 bases between the two germline ends. The germline CDR1 and CDR2 sequences are SGHRS and YFSETQ. CDR3 sequence reads: CASSSNYEQYF. The CDR3 bases are TGCGCCAGCAGCTCAAACTACGAGCAGTACTTC. Supplemented by reference TRBV5-1 and TRBJ2-7, the full variable domain reads KAGVTQTPRYLIKTRGQQVTLSCSPISGHRSVSWYQQTPGQGLQFLFEYFSETQRNKGNFPGRFSGRQFSNSRSEMNVSTLELGDSALYLCASSSNYEQYFGPGTRLTVT.

This clone appeared once. The V call is TRBV5-1, the J call TRBJ2-5, with no clear D. Trimming took 1 base from V and 8 from J, leaving 15 bases between them. CDR3 length: 14 residues. Germline values: CDR1 SGHRS, CDR2 YFSETQ. The CDR3 sequence is CASSLRDTESTQYF. The CDR3 bases are TGCGCCAGCAGCTTGAGAGATACCGAGAGTACCCAGTACTTC.

The rearrangement links TRBV27 to TRBJ2-5, with 10 positions matching TRBD2. Trimming cost V 2 bases and J 4 bases; bases outside gene matches: 4. The CDR3 totals 15 residues. Germline V lookup: CDR1 MNHEY, CDR2 SMNVEV (reference sequence). The CDR3 bases are TGTGCCAGCAGTTTAGGAGCGGGAGGGCTAGAGACCCAGTACTTC. Its translation: CASSLGAGGLETQYF.

This chain links TRBV2 with TRBJ1-4, with D possibly matching TRBD1 (5 bases). V dropped 5 bases and J dropped 8 bases, with 12 bases sitting between them. The CDR3 totals 13 residues. CDR1 is SNHLY and CDR2 is FYNNEI in the germline V gene. The CDR3 DNA reads as TGTGCCAGCAGTCCCCTGGGGGGGGAAAAACTGTTTTTT. Its protein product is CASSPLGGEKLFF.

The chain employs TRBV4-1 and TRBJ1-2; 7 bases are shared with TRBD1. This CDR3 region has 16 residues. Germline loops: CDR1 MGHRA, CDR2 YSYEKL. The V segment lost 1 base and the J segment 5 bases; nucleotides outside the gene matches: 10. The CDR3 here is CASSQAPDRELYGYTF. DNA of the CDR3: TGCGCCAGCAGCCAAGCCCCTGACAGGGAGTTATATGGCTACACCTTC.

The V call is TRBV27, the J call TRBJ2-1; 12 bases fit TRBD2. The CDR3 is made up of 15 amino acids. Germline V gene data show CDR1 as MNHEY and CDR2 as SMNVEV (reference sequence). Unmatched junction bases numbered 6, after V lost 3 bases and J lost 9 bases. The CDR3 sequence: CASSFRLAGAGEQFF. The CDR3 DNA sequence: TGTGCCAGCAGTTTTCGACTAGCGGGAGCAGGTGAGCAGTTCTTC.

This clone was seen only a few times. The chain combines TRBV19 with TRBJ2-1, with a weak D call TRBD2 (5 bases). The CDR3 length is 11 residues. Per germline, CDR1 LNHDA and CDR2 SQIVND (reference sequence). V lost 4 bases, J lost 12 bases, and 10 bases lay in between. The CDR3: CASSTSGWQFF. The CDR3 bases are TGTGCCAGTAGTACCTCGGGGTGGCAGTTCTTC.

The V call is TRBV7-9, the J call TRBJ1-1; D possibly corresponds to TRBD1 (6 bases). V was trimmed by 8 bases and J by 5 bases, leaving 15 bases between them. CDR1 and CDR2 from the germline V gene are SEHNR and FQNEAQ (reference sequence). The CDR3 is made up of 13 amino acids. DNA of the CDR3: TGTGCCAGCCTACTAGAAGGGGGTACTGAAGCTTTCTTT. This codes for CASLLEGGTEAFF. Full variable domain (remainder filled in from reference TRBV7-9 and TRBJ1-1): DTGVSQNPRHKITKRGQNVTFRCDPISEHNRLYWYRQTLGQGPEFLTYFQNEAQLEKSRLLSDRFSAERPKGSFSTLEIQRTEQGDSAMYLCASLLEGGTEAFFGQGTRLTVV.

This chain links TRBV7-2 with TRBJ1-5; 9 bases agree with TRBD1. The CDR3 is 13 amino acids. From germline, CDR1 is SGHTA and CDR2 FQGNSA. V lost 3 bases to trimming and J lost 6 bases; unmatched junction nucleotides: 0. For the CDR3, the DNA is TGTGCCAGCAGCTTGACAGGGGGTCAGCCCCAGCATTTT. Encoded protein: CASSLTGGQPQHF.